One sample yielded the 12 T cell receptor beta chains listed below, sequenced in a study of CD8+CD57+ T cells in acquired aplastic anemia. TCR beta VDJ and CDR3 were profiled, and genomic DNA was the template. Each CDR3 protein gets one entry after TCRdb re-called the reads with MiXCR. The table shows some 120,000 distinct CDR3 sequences, with almost 40% occurring only once. It was patients with CD8+CD57+ cell expansion by flow cytometry who were chosen for sequencing. Specimen: sorted CD4+, CD8+, or CD8+CD57+ T cells (not recorded which) from PBMCs. Receptor source: a human donor with aplastic anemia.

This clonotype has at least ten counts. V and J are TRBV2 and TRBJ2-2; no definite D call. The CDR3 covers 12 residues. Trimming cost V 9 bases and J 4 bases, with 9 bases left between them. CDR1 and CDR2 (germline): SNHLY, FYNNEI. This CDR3 reads CASRTITGELFF. In DNA form, the CDR3 reads TGTGCCAGTCGGACCATCACCGGGGAGCTGTTTTTT. Complete variable domain (other parts from reference TRBV2 and TRBJ2-2): EPEVTQTPSHQVTQMGQEVILRCVPISNHLYFYWYRQILGQKVEFLVSFYNNEISEKSEIFDDQFSVERPDGSNFTLKIRSTKLEDSAMYFCASRTITGELFFGEGSRLTVL.

This sequence joins TRBV15 and TRBJ2-7, with D perhaps being TRBD1 or TRBD2 (5 bases each). This CDR3 is built from 13 residues. CDR1 is LNHNV, CDR2 YYDKDF, per germline (reference sequence). The V gene lost 4 bases and the J gene lost 1 base, with 8 bases spanning the gap. The CDR3 protein is CATSTGTSYEQYF. CDR3 nucleotides: TGTGCCACCAGCACCGGGACGTCCTACGAGCAGTACTTC. Looking up the rest from reference TRBV15 and TRBJ2-7 gives the full variable domain: DAMVIQNPRYQVTQFGKPVTLSCSQTLNHNVMYWYQQKSSQAPKLLFHYYDKDFNNEADTPDNFQSRRPNTSFCFLDIRSPGLGDTAMYLCATSTGTSYEQYFGPGTRLTVT.

The chain recombines TRBV11-2 with TRBJ1-6; 9 bases align to TRBD1. The V gene end was trimmed by 1 base and the J gene end by 6 bases; junction bases not matched to a gene: 4. This CDR3 has 16 amino acids. The V gene's germline CDR1 is SGHAT and CDR2 FQNNGV. The CDR3 region is CASSLVRGQGNSPLHF. The CDR3 DNA is TGTGCCAGCAGCTTAGTCAGGGGACAGGGTAATTCACCCCTCCACTTT. The full variable domain, completed using reference TRBV11-2 and TRBJ1-6, is EAGVAQSPRYKIIEKRQSVAFWCNPISGHATLYWYQQILGQGPKLLIQFQNNGVVDDSQLPKDRFSAERLKGVDSTLKIQPAKLEDSAVYLCASSLVRGQGNSPLHFGNGTRLTVT.

This clonotype was picked up one time. This sequence joins TRBV16 and TRBJ1-5, with TRBD1 matching 7 bases. CDR3 size: 14 residues. The J segment lost 1 base and the V segment lost 5 bases, leaving 2 bases of the junction unmatched. Germline V gene lookup returns CDR1 KGHSY and CDR2 FQNENV. CDR3 region: CASSGTESNQPQHF. CDR3 DNA: TGTGCCAGCAGCGGGACAGAAAGCAATCAGCCCCAGCATTTT.

In its sample, this clonotype was seen many times. This chain uses TRBV6-5 with TRBJ2-3; D possibly corresponds to TRBD2 (6 bases). V lost 4 bases and J 0 bases, leaving 11 bases between the germline ends. CDR1 and CDR2 from the germline V gene are MNHEY and SVGAGI. This CDR3 comprises 15 residues. CDR3 coding DNA: TGTGCCAGCAGTTCCGGGGGATCTAGCACAGATACGCAGTATTTT. It codes for CASSSGGSSTDTQYF.

The chain combines TRBV7-2 with TRBJ2-7, with 10 bases fitting TRBD2. Germline CDR1 SGHTA, CDR2 FQGNSA. V trimming: 0 bases; J trimming: 6 bases; junction bases outside the gene matches: 8. This CDR3 is 16 amino acids long. CDR3 DNA sequence: TGTGCCAGCAGCTTAGCGTCATCTAGCGGGGGATTCGAGCAGTACGTC. Amino acid sequence: CASSLASSSGGFEQYV.

The chain has TRBV24-1 and TRBJ2-7; 9 bases align to TRBD2. Looked up from germline, CDR1 is KGHDR and CDR2 is SFDVKD. The CDR3 has 14 amino acids. The ends lost 7 bases at V and 2 bases at J; junction bases unmatched: 5. The CDR3 loop is CATRGASGAYEQYF. The CDR3 DNA follows: TGTGCCACCAGGGGGGCTAGCGGGGCCTACGAGCAGTACTTC.

This sequence joins TRBV7-2 and TRBJ2-5; possibly TRBD2 for D (5 bases). With 5 bases removed from V and 6 bases from J, the gap between germline ends came to 13 bases. Germline lookup yields CDR1 SGHTA and CDR2 FQGNSA. This CDR3 is 13 amino acids long. The CDR3 protein is CASSREGAKTQYF. CDR3 DNA: TGTGCCAGCAGCCGAGAGGGAGCAAAGACCCAGTACTTC.

This clonotype appeared a few times. The CDR3 sequence: CASSQGQGYGEKLFF. As DNA, the CDR3 is TGTGCCAGCAGCCAGGGACAGGGCTATGGTGAAAAACTGTTTTTT. This rearrangement joins TRBV3-1 to TRBJ1-4, with 9 bases identical to TRBD1. V lost 3 bases and J lost 7; bases outside the gene matches: 6. CDR3 length equals 15 residues. CDR1 LGHDT and CDR2 YNNKEL come from the germline V gene (reference sequence).

This clonotype has a count of ten or more. J is TRBJ2-3 and V is TRBV19; a weak D match, TRBD2 (6 bases). CDR1 is LNHDA and CDR2 is SQIVND in the germline V gene (reference sequence). The germline V and J ends were trimmed by 6 bases and 3 bases, with 16 bases remaining between them. This CDR3 comprises 15 residues. The CDR3: CASSQNYRGTDTQYF. Here the CDR3 DNA reads TGTGCCAGTAGCCAGAACTACCGGGGGACAGATACGCAGTATTTT. The full variable domain, in which reference TRBV19 and TRBJ2-3 provide the parts outside the CDR3, is DGGITQSPKYLFRKEGQNVTLSCEQNLNHDAMYWYRQDPGQGLRLIYYSQIVNDFQKGDIAEGYSVSREKKESFPLTVTSAQKNPTAFYLCASSQNYRGTDTQYFGPGTRLTVL.

V is TRBV10-3 and J is TRBJ1-2, with 9 bases aligning to TRBD1. This CDR3 is built from 16 residues. The germline V gene has CDR1 ENHRY and CDR2 SYGVKD. J lost 5 bases, V lost 3 bases, and 10 bases had no gene match. CDR3 in amino acids: CAISDSGTGTLYGYTF. Here the CDR3 DNA reads TGTGCCATCAGTGATTCCGGGACAGGGACCCTTTATGGCTACACCTTC.

A note on this clonotype: An end of the junction does not agree with germline; a read error may underlie this. V gene TRBV10-3 combines with J gene TRBJ2-3; D assignment may be TRBD1 or TRBD2 (5 bases each). CDR1 is ENHRY and CDR2 is SYGVKD in the germline V gene. The CDR3 totals 16 residues. The CDR3 DNA reads as TGTACCATCAGACAGATGAGGGTAGGGGGCACAGATACGCAGTATTTT. Translating it yields CTIRQMRVGGTDTQYF.